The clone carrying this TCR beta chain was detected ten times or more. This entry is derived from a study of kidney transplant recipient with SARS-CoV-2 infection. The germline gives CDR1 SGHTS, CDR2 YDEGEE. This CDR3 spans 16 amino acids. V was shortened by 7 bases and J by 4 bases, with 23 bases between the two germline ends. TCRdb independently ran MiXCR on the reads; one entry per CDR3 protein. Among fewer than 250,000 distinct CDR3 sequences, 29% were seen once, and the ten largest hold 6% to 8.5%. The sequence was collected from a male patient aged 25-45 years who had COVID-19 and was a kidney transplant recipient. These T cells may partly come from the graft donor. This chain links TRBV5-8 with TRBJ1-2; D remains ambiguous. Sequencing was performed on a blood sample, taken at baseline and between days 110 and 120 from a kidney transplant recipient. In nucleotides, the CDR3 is TGTGCCAGCGGGCTTGTTCATCCACGAAAGACCTATGGCTACACCTTC. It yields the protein CASGLVHPRKTYGYTF.